One sample yielded the 3 T cell receptor beta chains listed below, sequenced in a study of cytomegalovirus exposure and HLA in healthy donors. Clones were read by immunoSEQ multiplex PCR, and TCRdb kept only the in-frame ones, dropping some. The table lists more than 55,000 clones, around nine tenths of them singletons, with 3% to 3.5% in the top ten. What was sequenced was PBMCs. The receptors derive from a man between 18 and 35 years old in good health and CMV-seronegative.

CDR3 loop: CASSLIGQGVTEAFF. The CDR3 bases are TGTGCCAGCAGCTTAATTGGACAGGGGGTCACTGAAGCTTTCTTT. J is TRBJ1-1 and V is TRBV7-3, with 10 bases identical to TRBD1. Germline assignment: CDR1 SGHTA and CDR2 FQGTGA. CDR3 size: 15 residues. J lost 4 bases, V lost 1 base, and 3 bases had no gene match.

This clone was found once. The gene calls are TRBV6-1 and TRBJ2-7, with D unresolved. Germline-derived CDR1 and CDR2 are MNHNS and SASEGT. V was shortened by 1 base and J by 4 bases, with 14 bases between the two germline ends. There are 15 residues in the CDR3. CDR3 in amino acids: CASSEGYGEVYEQYF. CDR3 DNA sequence: TGTGCCAGCAGTGAAGGATACGGAGAGGTATACGAGCAGTACTTC.

This clone showed up just once. The rearrangement joins TRBV6-4 to TRBJ2-3, with 9 positions matching TRBD1. J lost 3 bases, V lost 2 bases, and 6 bases had no gene match. CDR1 and CDR2 from the germline V gene are MRHNA and SNTAGT. The CDR3 runs 16 residues. The CDR3 bases are TGTGCCAGCAGTGACGATGCGGGGACAGGGACAGATACGCAGTATTTT. Amino acids: CASSDDAGTGTDTQYF.